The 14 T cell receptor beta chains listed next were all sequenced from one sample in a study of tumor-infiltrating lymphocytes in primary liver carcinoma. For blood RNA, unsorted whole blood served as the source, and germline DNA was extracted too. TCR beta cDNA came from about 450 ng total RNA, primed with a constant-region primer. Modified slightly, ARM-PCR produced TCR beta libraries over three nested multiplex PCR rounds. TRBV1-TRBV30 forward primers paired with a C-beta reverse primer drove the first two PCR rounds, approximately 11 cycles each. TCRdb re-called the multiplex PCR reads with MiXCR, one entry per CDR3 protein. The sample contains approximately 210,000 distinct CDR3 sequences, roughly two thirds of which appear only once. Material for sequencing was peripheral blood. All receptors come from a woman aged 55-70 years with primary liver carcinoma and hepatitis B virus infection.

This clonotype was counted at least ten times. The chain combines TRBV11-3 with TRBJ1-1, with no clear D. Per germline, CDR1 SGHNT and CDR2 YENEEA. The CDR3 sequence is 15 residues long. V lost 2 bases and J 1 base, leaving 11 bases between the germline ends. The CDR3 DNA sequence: TGTGCCAGCAGCTTAAGTGGCAGCCAGAACACTGAAGCTTTCTTT. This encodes CASSLSGSQNTEAFF.

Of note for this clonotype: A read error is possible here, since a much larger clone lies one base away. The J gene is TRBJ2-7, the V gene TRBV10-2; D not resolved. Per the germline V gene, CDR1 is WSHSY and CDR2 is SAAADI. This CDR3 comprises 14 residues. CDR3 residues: CASSDIPFSYDQYF. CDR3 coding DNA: TGCGCCAGCAGTGACATCCCCTTCTCCTACGATCAGTACTTC.

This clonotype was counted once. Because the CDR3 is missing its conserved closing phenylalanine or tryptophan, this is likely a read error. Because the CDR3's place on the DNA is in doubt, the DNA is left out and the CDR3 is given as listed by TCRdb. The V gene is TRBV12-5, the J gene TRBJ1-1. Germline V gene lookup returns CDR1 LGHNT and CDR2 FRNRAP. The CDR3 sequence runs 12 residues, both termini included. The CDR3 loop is CASGFGNTEAFL.

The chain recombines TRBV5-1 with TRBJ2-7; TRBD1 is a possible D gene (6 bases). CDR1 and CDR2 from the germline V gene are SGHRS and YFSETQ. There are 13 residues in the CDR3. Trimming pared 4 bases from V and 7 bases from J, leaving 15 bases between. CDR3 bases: TGCGCCAGCAGCCGGTCAGGGGCGGAAGAGCAGTACTTC. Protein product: CASSRSGAEEQYF.

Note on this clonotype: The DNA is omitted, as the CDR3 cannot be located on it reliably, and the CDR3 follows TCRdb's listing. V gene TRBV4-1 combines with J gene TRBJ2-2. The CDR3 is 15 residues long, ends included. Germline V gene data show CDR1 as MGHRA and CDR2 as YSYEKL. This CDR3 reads CASSQGEINTGSCFF.

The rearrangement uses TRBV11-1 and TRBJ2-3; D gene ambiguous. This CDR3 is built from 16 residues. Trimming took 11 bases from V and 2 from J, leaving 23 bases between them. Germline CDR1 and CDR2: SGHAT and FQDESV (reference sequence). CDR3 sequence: CACGSENSRTTDTQYF. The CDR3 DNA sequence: TGTGCCTGCGGCTCGGAGAACTCGCGGACCACAGATACGCAGTATTTT.

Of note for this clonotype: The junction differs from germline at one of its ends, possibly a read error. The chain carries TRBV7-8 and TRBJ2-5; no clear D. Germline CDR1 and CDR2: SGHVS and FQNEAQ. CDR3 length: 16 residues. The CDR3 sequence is CASSLGVTTEQETHYF. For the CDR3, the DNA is TGTGCCAGCAGCTTAGGAGTGACGACCGAGCAAGAGACCCATTACTTC.

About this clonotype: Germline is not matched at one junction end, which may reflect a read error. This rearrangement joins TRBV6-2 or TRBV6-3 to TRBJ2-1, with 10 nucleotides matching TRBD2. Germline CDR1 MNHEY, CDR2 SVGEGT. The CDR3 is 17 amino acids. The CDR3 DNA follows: TGTGCCAACAGTTACTCCAAGTCTAGCGGGAGTGGCAATGAGCAGTTCTTC. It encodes CANSYSKSSGSGNEQFF.

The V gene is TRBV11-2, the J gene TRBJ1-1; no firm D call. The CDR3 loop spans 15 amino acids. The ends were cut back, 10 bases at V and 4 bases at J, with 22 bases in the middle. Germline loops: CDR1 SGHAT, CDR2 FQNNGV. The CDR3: CAIANTLPRSTEAFF. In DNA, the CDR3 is TGTGCCATCGCCAACACTCTCCCTCGGAGCACTGAAGCTTTCTTT.

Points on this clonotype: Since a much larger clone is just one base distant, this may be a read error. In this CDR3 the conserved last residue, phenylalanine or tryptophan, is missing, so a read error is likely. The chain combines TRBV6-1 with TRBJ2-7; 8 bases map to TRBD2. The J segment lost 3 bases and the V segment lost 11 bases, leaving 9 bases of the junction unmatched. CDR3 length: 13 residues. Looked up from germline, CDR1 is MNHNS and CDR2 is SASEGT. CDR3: CAAREREFYEQYS. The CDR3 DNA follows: TGTGCCGCACGAGAGCGGGAGTTCTACGAGCAGTACTCC.

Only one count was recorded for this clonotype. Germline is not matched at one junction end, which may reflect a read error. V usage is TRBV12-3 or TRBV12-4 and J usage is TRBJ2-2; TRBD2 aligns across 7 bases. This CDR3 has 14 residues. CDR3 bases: TGTGCCAGCAGTCGGACTAGAGACACCGGGGAGCCGTTTTTT. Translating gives CASSRTRDTGEPFF.

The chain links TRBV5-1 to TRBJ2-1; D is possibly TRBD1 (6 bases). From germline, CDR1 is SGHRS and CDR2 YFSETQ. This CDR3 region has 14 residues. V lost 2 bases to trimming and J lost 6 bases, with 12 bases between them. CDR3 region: CASSFPSRGNEQFF. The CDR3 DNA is TGCGCCAGCAGCTTCCCTAGCAGGGGCAATGAGCAGTTCTTC. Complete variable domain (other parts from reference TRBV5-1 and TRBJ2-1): KAGVTQTPRYLIKTRGQQVTLSCSPISGHRSVSWYQQTPGQGLQFLFEYFSETQRNKGNFPGRFSGRQFSNSRSEMNVSTLELGDSALYLCASSFPSRGNEQFFGPGTRLTVL.

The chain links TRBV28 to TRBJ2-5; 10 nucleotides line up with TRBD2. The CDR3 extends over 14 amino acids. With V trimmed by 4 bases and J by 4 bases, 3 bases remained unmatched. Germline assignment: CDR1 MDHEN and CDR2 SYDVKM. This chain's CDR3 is CASSSSGSRETQYF. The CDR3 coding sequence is TGTGCCAGCAGTTCTAGCGGGAGTCGAGAGACCCAGTACTTC.

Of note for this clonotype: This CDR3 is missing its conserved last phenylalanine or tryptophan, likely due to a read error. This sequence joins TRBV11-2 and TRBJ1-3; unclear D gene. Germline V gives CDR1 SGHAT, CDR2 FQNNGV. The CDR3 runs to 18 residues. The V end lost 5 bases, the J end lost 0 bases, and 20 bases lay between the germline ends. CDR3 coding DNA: TGTGCCAGCAGCCCCCGGGCGAGACAAAGCATCTCTGGAAACACCATATATCTT. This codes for CASSPRARQSISGNTIYL.